Detailed here is one TCR beta chain. Its binding antigen is unknown. No clone much larger than this one lies a single base away; base qualities are absent. TCRbeta CDR3 regions were amplified from genomic DNA using the immunoSEQ Assay, a bias-controlled multiplex PCR. Concerning the study's data processing: The number of nucleated cells in each sample was estimated by amplification of reference gene primers within the assay. Sequence reads were collapsed and filtered to measure the absolute abundance of every unique TCRbeta CDR3 rearrangement. Productive Simpson clonality was computed per sample as the square root of Simpson's diversity index over productive rearrangements. This immuneACCESS table, as held by TCRdb, lists in-frame sequences with V and J called but not all clones. Of the missing ones, under half trace to an unresolved V gene in checked studies; the others have no known cause. The D gene and trimming were derived from the DNA, and the V and J assignments and clone size from that table. For this sample there are 110,000 or so clones; nearly 90% appear just once. The ten largest clones represent 8.4% of the sample.

This sample is part of a study of blood T cell repertoires in COVID-19 (dated by TCRdb to between 2020 and 2021). With respect to the entire study: Samples from collaborators originated in the United States, Italy and Spain and spanned both the acute and convalescent phases of COVID-19. The repertoires were released in a freely available public database intended as a resource for research on the immune response to SARS-CoV-2. Where available, HLA class I and class II types were taken from metadata supplied by the sample provider and were not determined by assay-based typing. The prospective study material was composed of cDNA or gDNA derived from T cells, B-cell-depleted T cells, or PBMCs. Sample metadata almost always included a de-identified subject ID, COVID-19 status, age in years and sex. The samples were drawn from the first 160 participants of the ongoing ImmuneRACE study and from 1,254 subjects provided by 6 global collaborators. The dataset comprised deeply sampled blood TCRbeta repertoires from subjects exposed to, actively infected with, or recovered from COVID-19.

The CDR3 sequence holds 11 residues, the cysteine and phenylalanine included. Here the CDR3 DNA is all that survives: 33 bases in frame from base 1. At the junction V is shortened by 4 bases and J by 7 bases, with 5 bases in between. CDR1 is given as KGHSH and CDR2 as LQKENI, both from the germline V gene. Here is what the overall study found, with its caveats: Clinical and demographic metadata were provided uncurated, with the amount varying by source and participant.

A second Seattle source provided samples from volunteer blood donors who had recovered from COVID-19. Collaborating institutions collected whole blood in K2EDTA tubes following their own protocols. For TCRbeta analysis, collaborator samples were shipped as frozen whole blood, as isolated PBMCs, or as DNA extracted from either sample type. The V and J genes are TRBV18 and TRBJ2-1; the D gene cannot be named for sure. The sequence came from a woman in her 70s who had recovered from COVID-19. The sequenced sample was peripheral blood. The DNA sequence is TGTGCCAGCTCACTAATGAATGAGCAGTTCTTC. Translated, it gives CASSLMNEQFF.